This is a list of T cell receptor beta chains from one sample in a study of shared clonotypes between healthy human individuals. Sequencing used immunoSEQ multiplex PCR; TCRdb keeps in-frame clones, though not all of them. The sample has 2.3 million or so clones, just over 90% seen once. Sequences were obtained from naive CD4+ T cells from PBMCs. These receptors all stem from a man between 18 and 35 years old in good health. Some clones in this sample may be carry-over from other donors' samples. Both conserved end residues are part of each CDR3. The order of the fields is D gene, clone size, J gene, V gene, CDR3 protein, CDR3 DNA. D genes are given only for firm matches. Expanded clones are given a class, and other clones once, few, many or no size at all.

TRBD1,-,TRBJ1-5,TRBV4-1,CASSQDDREGQPQHF,TGCGCCAGCAGCCAAGACGACAGGGAGGGACAGCCCCAGCATTTT
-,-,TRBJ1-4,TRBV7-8,CVSSPTGLREKLFF,TGTGTCAGCAGCCCCACAGGGCTGCGGGAAAAACTGTTTTTT
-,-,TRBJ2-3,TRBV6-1,CASSEEAGGTDTQYF,TGTGCCAGCAGTGAAGAGGCAGGAGGCACAGATACGCAGTATTTT
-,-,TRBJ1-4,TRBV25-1,CASSPRGSNEKLFF,TGTGCCAGCAGTCCCAGGGGATCGAATGAAAAACTGTTTTTT
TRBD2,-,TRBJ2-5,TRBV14,CASSQVRLAGVETQYF,TGTGCCAGCAGCCAAGTCAGACTAGCGGGAGTAGAGACCCAGTACTTC
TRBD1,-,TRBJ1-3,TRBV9,CASTRGDSSGNTIYF,TGTGCCAGCACCCGAGGGGACAGCTCTGGAAACACCATATATTTT
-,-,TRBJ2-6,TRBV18,CASSPPGGSGANVLTF,TGTGCCAGCTCACCACCGGGCGGCTCTGGGGCCAACGTCCTGACTTTC
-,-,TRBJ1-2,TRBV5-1,CASSTAGEIYGYTF,TGCGCCAGCAGCACAGCAGGGGAGATCTATGGCTACACCTTC
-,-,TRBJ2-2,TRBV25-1,CASSERWGTGELFF,TGTGCCAGCAGTGAAAGGTGGGGCACCGGGGAGCTGTTTTTT
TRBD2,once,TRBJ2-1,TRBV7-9,CASSLGVAGVVNEQFF,TGTGCCAGCAGCTTAGGGGTAGCGGGAGTAGTAAATGAGCAGTTCTTC
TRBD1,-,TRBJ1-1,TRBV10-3,CAISSTGGAFF,TGTGCCATCAGTTCGACAGGGGGAGCTTTCTTT
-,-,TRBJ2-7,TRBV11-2,CASSFSSSMRDRIGEQYF,TGTGCCAGCAGCTTTTCATCATCGATGCGGGATCGGATTGGGGAGCAGTACTTC
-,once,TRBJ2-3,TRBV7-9,CASTTLSPRAVDTQYF,TGTGCCAGCACCACTTTATCCCCCAGGGCGGTGGATACGCAGTATTTT
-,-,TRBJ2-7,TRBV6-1,CASSESGGTAFEQYF,TGTGCCAGCAGTGAATCGGGCGGAACTGCGTTTGAGCAGTACTTC
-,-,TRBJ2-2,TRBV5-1,CASSLTGVNTGELFF,TGCGCCAGCAGCTTGACGGGAGTAAACACCGGGGAGCTGTTTTTT
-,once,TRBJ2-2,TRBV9,CASSVWGAGVSTGELFF,TGTGCCAGCAGCGTTTGGGGTGCAGGGGTGAGCACCGGGGAGCTGTTTTTT
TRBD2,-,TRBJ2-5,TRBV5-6,CASSLLASGSLETQYF,TGTGCCAGCAGCTTGCTGGCTAGCGGGTCTCTGGAGACCCAGTACTTC
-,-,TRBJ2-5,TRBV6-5,CASSRIQQSGTQYF,TGTGCCAGCAGTCGCATCCAGCAATCAGGGACCCAGTACTTC
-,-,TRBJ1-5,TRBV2,CASSEAARSQPQHF,TGTGCCAGCAGTGAAGCGGCCAGAAGTCAGCCCCAGCATTTT
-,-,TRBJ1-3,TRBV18,CASSPAESGFSGNTIYF,TGTGCCAGCTCACCAGCGGAATCAGGCTTTTCTGGAAACACCATATATTTT
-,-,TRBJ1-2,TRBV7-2,CASPQGLRRVYGYTF,TGTGCCAGCCCTCAGGGACTACGAAGGGTTTATGGCTACACCTTC
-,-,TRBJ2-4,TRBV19,CASSSLVGALNIQYF,TGTGCCAGTAGTTCCCTGGTGGGGGCTCTTAACATTCAGTACTTC
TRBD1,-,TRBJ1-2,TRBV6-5,CASSPRTGGYTF,TGTGCCAGCAGTCCGCGGACAGGCGGCTACACCTTC
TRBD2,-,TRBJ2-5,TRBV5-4,CASRPRGEETQYF,TGTGCCAGCCGCCCGCGGGGGGAAGAGACCCAGTACTTC
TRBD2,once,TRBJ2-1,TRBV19,CASSIGSGSYNEQFF,TGTGCCAGTAGTATAGGTAGCGGGAGCTACAATGAGCAGTTCTTC
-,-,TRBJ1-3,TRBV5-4,CASSYTTGTGNTIYF,TGTGCCAGCAGCTACACTACAGGGACTGGAAACACCATATATTTT
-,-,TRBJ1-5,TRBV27,CASSLSWVGPQHF,TGTGCCAGCAGTTTATCGTGGGTAGGGCCCCAGCATTTT
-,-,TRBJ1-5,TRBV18,CASSLLKSGRGNQPQHF,TGTGCCAGCTCACTACTTAAGTCGGGCAGGGGCAATCAGCCCCAGCATTTT
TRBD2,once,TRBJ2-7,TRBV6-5,CASSYSERLAGREQYF,TGTGCCAGCAGTTATTCGGAGAGACTAGCGGGGAGGGAGCAGTACTTC
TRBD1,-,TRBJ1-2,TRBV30,CAWGRPFGQGVYGYTF,TGTGCCTGGGGCCGGCCTTTCGGACAGGGTGTCTATGGCTACACCTTC
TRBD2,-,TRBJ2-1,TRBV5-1,CASSSGTRDEQFF,TGCGCCAGCAGCTCCGGGACTAGGGATGAGCAGTTCTTC
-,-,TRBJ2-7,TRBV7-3,CASSLRDGPYEQYF,TGTGCCAGCAGCTTACGGGACGGACCCTACGAGCAGTACTTC
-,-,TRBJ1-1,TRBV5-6,CASSWWGRNTEAFF,TGTGCCAGCAGCTGGTGGGGGAGGAACACTGAAGCTTTCTTT
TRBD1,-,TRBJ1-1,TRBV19,CASSWGGTGAIRTEAFF,TGTGCCAGTAGTTGGGGAGGGACAGGGGCGATCCGCACTGAAGCTTTCTTT
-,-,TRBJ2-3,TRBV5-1,CASSSSRTSTDTQYF,TGCGCCAGCAGCTCAAGTCGGACCTCCACAGATACGCAGTATTTT
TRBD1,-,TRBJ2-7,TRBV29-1,CSVGGTGGSEQYF,TGCAGCGTGGGAGGGACAGGGGGATCCGAGCAGTACTTC
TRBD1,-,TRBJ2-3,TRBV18,CASSPRSGGAEDTQYF,TGTGCCAGCTCACCACGGTCAGGGGGCGCCGAAGATACGCAGTATTTT
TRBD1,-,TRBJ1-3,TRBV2,CASGTVSGNTIYF,TGTGCCAGCGGGACAGTCTCTGGAAACACCATATATTTT
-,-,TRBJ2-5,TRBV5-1,CASSRTGQEGTQYF,TGCGCCAGCTCCCGGACGGGGCAAGAGGGGACCCAGTACTTC
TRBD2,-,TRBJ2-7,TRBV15,CATSRELAGPYEQYF,TGTGCCACCAGCAGAGAACTAGCGGGACCTTACGAGCAGTACTTC